This T cell receptor (beta chain) originates from a study of blood T cells in healthy people across ages (dated by TCRdb to between 2014 and 2017). About the study as a whole: In model experiments, template switching captured roughly one uniquely barcoded TCR beta cDNA molecule for every two T cells. Using deep sequencing normalized with unique cDNA molecular identifiers, the study measured how TCR beta repertoire diversity changes with age. For two donors (one aged 18 to 29 and one aged 80 or older), the study analyzed two additional independent replicas of 1 million unique cDNA reads from the same blood draw. The donors were split into four age groups: young (average about 15 years), middle-aged (39), aged (roughly 68) and long-lived (over 80). To avoid experimental bias, donors of different ages were spread randomly across the sequencing lanes.

Library method: 5' RACE. Sequencing relied on an Illumina HiSeq 2500. A second about 7 to 11 cycle PCR used a sample-barcoded 5' primer and a J-beta primer mix. Each TCR beta cDNA molecule received a unique molecular identifier from a template-switch 5' adaptor carrying 12 random nucleotides. At least 3 million CDR3-containing paired-end reads were obtained from each sample. All of the RNA was converted into first-strand cDNA using the Mint cDNA synthesis kit, with a TRBC-specific oligonucleotide serving as the primer. Following uracil-DNA glycosylase treatment, all cDNA underwent a first 18-cycle PCR with the universal primers M1SS and BC2_uni_R. As for the authors' bioinformatics: For normalization, 1 million high-quality reads were randomly selected from each sample, with every read carrying a distinct molecular identifier. Reads with shared molecular identifiers were discarded instead of being binned into consensus sequences. MiTCR, with a Q25 quality threshold and the strictest error-elimination algorithm, was used for CDR3 identification, clonotype clustering and error correction. Lower-bound total TCR beta diversity was estimated with a nonparametric unseen species model using Euler transformation. TCRdb reran the public reads through fastp at Q25 and MiXCR, keeping productive beta chains. One record per CDR3 amino acid sequence lists the most common genes and DNA. The V and J calls come from TCRdb's annotation, not from the publication. Counted in this sample were some 1.6 million distinct CDR3 sequences; around 35% of them appeared once. The ten largest clones capture 11% of the sample.

This clonotype was counted a few times. Its antigen is currently not known. Base qualities are not recorded, but no much larger clone differs from it by a single base. The CDR3 spans 15 residues, from the cysteine through the phenylalanine. Left in the record is the CDR3 DNA by itself, 45 bases read in frame from the first base. The germline V gene (reference sequence) provides CDR1 LGHDT and CDR2 YNNKEL. V is reduced by 1 base and J by 4 bases, leaving a spacing of 13 bases between them. Overall study results and their limits: Since profiling was done on bulk unsorted PBMCs, naive and antigen-experienced compartments could not be conclusively compared. Observed TCR beta diversity per million T cells fell roughly linearly with age, and a significant reduction was already apparent by age around 40. The percentage of naive T cells measured by flow cytometry correlated strongly with observed TCR beta diversity. Because the CMV infection status of the donors was unknown, age-related changes in expanded clonotypes may potentially have been confounded. Estimates of total diversity based on one million sequenced T cells were considered lower bounds and underestimates. Compared with the aged group, the long-lived group had more naive CD4+ T cells, fewer expanded clones and increased TCR diversity, suggesting age selection.

Systemically healthy Caucasian individuals from Russia, 35 to 50 in total and aged about 6 to 100 years, were included as donors. Each donor gave about 11 milliliters of peripheral blood, drawn into EDTA-treated Vacutainer tubes. Ficoll-Paque density-gradient centrifugation was used to isolate PBMCs, with at least 6 million obtained per sample. Trizol reagent was used to extract total RNA from PBMCs, with at least 5 micrograms per sample. For every donor, an aliquot of PBMCs went through flow cytometry to measure the percentages of naive CD45RAhigh/CD27high T cells. Sequenced input: blood. This TCR came from a woman between 25 and 40 years old in good health. The chain is made from TRBV3-1 and TRBJ1-1; TRBD1 is a weak D gene call, 5 bases matching. The nucleotides read TGTGCCAGCAGCCAAGTTCAGAGGGGCGCCACTGAAGCTTTCTTT. The encoded protein is CASSQVQRGATEAFF. Where the CDR3 stops, the reference TRBV3-1 and TRBJ1-1 genes take over; the full variable domain is DTAVSQTPKYLVTQMGNDKSIKCEQNLGHDTMYWYKQDSKKFLKIMFSYNNKELIINETVPNRFSPKSPDKAHLNLHINSLELGDSAVYFCASSQVQRGATEAFFGQGTRLTVV.